This T cell receptor beta chain was sequenced in a study of tissue T cells after allogeneic stem cell transplantation. Study-wide findings and caveats: Within patients, tissue anatomy strongly shaped TCR repertoire composition.

The sample holds one count of this clone. Its cognate antigen is unknown. Any gene name here is a mouse gene name. The read stops 1 residue short of the end of the CDR3; the missing end is completed from the germline J gene. Germline V gene data show CDR1 as FNHDT and CDR2 as SITEND (reference sequence). J gave up 4 bases and V 0 bases, and 4 bases lay outside the gene matches. The CDR3 is 16 residues long. Clones were read by immunoSEQ multiplex PCR, and TCRdb kept only the in-frame ones, dropping some. This sample carries 20,000 to 25,000 clones, 55% to 80% of them seen once, and the ten largest clones take 0.65% to 0.75%.

The sequenced sample was spleen. The sequence was obtained from a female BALB/c mouse in good health. Strain MHC haplotype: H2-d. The rearrangement uses TRBV19 and TRBJ2-1, with 10 bases that match TRBD2. The part of the CDR3 DNA that was read is TGTGCCAGCAGTATAGGCTGGGGGGGCGGGTATGCTGAGCAGTTC. Translated: CASSIGWGGGYAEQF. Given in full, the CDR3 is CASSIGWGGGYAEQFF.